This T cell receptor beta chain originates from a study of blood T cells in healthy people across ages. This clonotype was counted a few times. A sample-barcoded 5' primer and a J-beta primer mix were used in a second PCR of about 7 to 12 cycles. TCRdb passed the 5' RACE reads through MiXCR, listing each CDR3 protein once. The sample includes about 800,000 distinct CDR3 sequences, roughly 60% of them seen just once. Germline V CDR1 and CDR2: MRHNA, SNTAGT. The CDR3 loop spans 16 amino acids. Trimming stripped 0 bases from V and 2 bases from J, with 11 bases between. Every sample yielded at least 6 million isolated PBMCs.

V usage is TRBV6-4 and J usage is TRBJ2-1; D is possibly TRBD2 (7 bases). The sample comprised blood. This TCR derives from a man between 25 and 39 years old in good health. CDR3 DNA sequence: TGTGCCAGCAGTGACTCAGGGGGGGGCACCTACAATGAGCAGTTCTTC. It yields the protein CASSDSGGGTYNEQFF.